This TCR beta chain was recovered during a study of T cells in Graves' hyperthyroidism and ophthalmopathy. Turning to the study itself: Peripheral blood draws took place at initial diagnosis, ahead of any treatment. Whole-study results and caveats: Peripheral blood also featured most of the thyroid clonotypes expanded above 0.001.

Germline-derived CDR1 and CDR2 are SEHNR and FQNEAQ (reference sequence). This CDR3 is 16 amino acids long. The V end lost 5 bases, the J end lost 2 bases, and 19 bases lay between the germline ends. Of note for this clonotype: Its specificity is unknown. This may be a read error, as it is one base from a much larger clone.

In patients aged 18 to 65, hyperthyroidism was newly diagnosed, with duration under 2 months. Amplification of TCR beta CDR3 regions used RNA as the template. TCR CDR3 underwent first-round RT-PCR with the HTBI primer set. Using its own MiXCR run on the multiplex PCR reads, TCRdb lists one record per CDR3 protein. The table lists under 800,000 distinct CDR3 sequences, roughly 15% of them singletons. The TCR comes from a young woman with Graves' hyperthyroidism. Sequences were obtained from blood. J is TRBJ2-7 and V is TRBV7-9, with a possible D match to TRBD2 (6 bases). The chain's CDR3 is CASSVTSAGRPYEQYF. The CDR3 DNA reads TGTGCCAGCAGCGTAACCTCCGCGGGACGTCCCTACGAGCAGTACTTC.